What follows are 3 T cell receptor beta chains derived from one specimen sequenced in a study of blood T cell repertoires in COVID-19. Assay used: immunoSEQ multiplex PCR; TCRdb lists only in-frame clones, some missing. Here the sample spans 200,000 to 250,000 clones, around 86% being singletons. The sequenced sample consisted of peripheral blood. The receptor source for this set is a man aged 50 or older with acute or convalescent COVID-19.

The CDR3 coding sequence is TGTGCCAGCAGCTTTCAGGGCCTGGCAACTAATGAAAAACTGTTTTTT. Its translation: CASSFQGLATNEKLFF. The rearrangement links TRBV7-9 to TRBJ1-4; a weak D match, TRBD1 (5 bases). The germline V gene encodes CDR1 SEHNR and CDR2 FQNEAQ (reference sequence). The CDR3 runs to 16 residues. Trimming removed 3 bases at V and 0 bases at J, with 11 bases between.

The CDR3 spells CASSPDRANYGYTF. In nucleotides, the CDR3 is TGCGCCAGCAGCCCGGACAGGGCTAACTATGGCTACACCTTC. The V gene is TRBV5-1, the J gene TRBJ1-2; 8 bases match TRBD1. Germline V gene lookup returns CDR1 SGHRS and CDR2 YFSETQ. CDR3 length: 14 amino acids. The junction had 2 bases not matched to a gene; V was cut back by 4 bases and J by 0 bases.

This CDR3 reads CASSTRRQATNEKLFF. The CDR3 region has the DNA TGTGCCAGCAGCACCCGACGACAGGCAACTAATGAAAAACTGTTTTTT. The V and J genes are TRBV11-2 and TRBJ1-4, with D maybe TRBD1 (6 bases). The V end was cut by 5 bases, the J end by 0 bases, with 13 bases between. Germline loops: CDR1 SGHAT, CDR2 FQNNGV. This CDR3 region has 16 residues.